This TCR beta chain was profiled in a study of blood T cell repertoires in COVID-19. Only in-frame clones appear in the TCRdb table, and some are missing; sequencing was by immunoSEQ multiplex PCR. The profile shows approximately 70,000 clones, around 74% of them singletons. V dropped 9 bases and J dropped 3 bases, with 9 bases sitting between them. This CDR3 has 11 amino acids. In germline, CDR1 is MNHEY, CDR2 SVGAGI. This clonotype was obtained from a man in his fifties or sixties with COVID-19, enrolled during active disease. Sequencing was done on a sample of peripheral blood. This sequence joins TRBV6-5 and TRBJ2-7; a possible D gene is TRBD2 (5 bases). CDR3 loop: CASSEGYEQYF. CDR3 nucleotides: TGTGCCAGTTCCGAGGGCTACGAGCAGTACTTC.